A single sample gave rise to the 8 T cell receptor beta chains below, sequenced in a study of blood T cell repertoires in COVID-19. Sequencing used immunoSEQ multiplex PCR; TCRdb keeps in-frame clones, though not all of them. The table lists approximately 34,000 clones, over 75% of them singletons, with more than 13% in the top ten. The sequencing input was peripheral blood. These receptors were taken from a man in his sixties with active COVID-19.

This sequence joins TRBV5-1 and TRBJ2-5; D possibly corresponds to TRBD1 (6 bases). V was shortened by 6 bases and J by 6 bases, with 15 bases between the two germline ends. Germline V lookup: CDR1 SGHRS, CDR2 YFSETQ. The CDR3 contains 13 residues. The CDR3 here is CASIEGRGKTQYF. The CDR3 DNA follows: TGCGCCAGCATCGAGGGCAGGGGAAAGACCCAGTACTTC.

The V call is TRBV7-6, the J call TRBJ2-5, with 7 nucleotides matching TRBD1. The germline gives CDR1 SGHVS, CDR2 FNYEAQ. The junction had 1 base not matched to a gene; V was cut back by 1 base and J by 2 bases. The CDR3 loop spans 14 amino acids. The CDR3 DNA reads TGTGCCAGCAGCTTAGACAGGGGACAAGAGACCCAGTACTTC. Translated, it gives CASSLDRGQETQYF.

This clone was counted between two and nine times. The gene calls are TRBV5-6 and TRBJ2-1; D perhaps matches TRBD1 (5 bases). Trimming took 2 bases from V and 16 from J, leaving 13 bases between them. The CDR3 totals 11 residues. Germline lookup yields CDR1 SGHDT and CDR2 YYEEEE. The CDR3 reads CASSFLGATFF. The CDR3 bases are TGTGCCAGCAGCTTCCTAGGGGCCACCTTCTTC.

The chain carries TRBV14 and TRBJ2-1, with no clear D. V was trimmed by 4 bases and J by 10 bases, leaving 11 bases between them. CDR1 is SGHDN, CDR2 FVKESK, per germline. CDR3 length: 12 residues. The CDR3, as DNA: TGTGCCAGCAGCCTCCGGTCGAGGGAGCAGTTCTTC. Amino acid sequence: CASSLRSREQFF.

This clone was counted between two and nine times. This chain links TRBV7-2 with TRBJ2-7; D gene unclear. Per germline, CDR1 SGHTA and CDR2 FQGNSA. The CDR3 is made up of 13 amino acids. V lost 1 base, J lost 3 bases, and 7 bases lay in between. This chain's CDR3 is CASSLGPDYEQYF. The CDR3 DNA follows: TGTGCCAGCAGCTTAGGGCCAGACTACGAGCAGTACTTC.

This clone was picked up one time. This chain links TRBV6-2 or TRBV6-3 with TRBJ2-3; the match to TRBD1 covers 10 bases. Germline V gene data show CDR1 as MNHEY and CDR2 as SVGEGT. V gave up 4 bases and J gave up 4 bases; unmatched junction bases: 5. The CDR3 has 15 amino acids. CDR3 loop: CASSFDRGRPDTQYF. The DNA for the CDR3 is TGTGCCAGCAGTTTCGACAGGGGGCGGCCAGATACGCAGTATTTT.

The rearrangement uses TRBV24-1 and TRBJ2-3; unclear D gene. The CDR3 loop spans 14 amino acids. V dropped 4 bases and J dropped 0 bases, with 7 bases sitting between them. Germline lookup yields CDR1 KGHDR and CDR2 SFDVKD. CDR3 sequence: CATSESTSTDTQYF. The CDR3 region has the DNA TGTGCCACCAGTGAGAGTACTAGCACAGATACGCAGTATTTT.

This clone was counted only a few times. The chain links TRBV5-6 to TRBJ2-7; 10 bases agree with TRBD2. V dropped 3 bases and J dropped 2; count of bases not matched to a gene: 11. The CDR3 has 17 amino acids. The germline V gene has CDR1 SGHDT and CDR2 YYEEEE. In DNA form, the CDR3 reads TGTGCCAGCAGCTGGGGGCCTAGCGGGAGTGAGGCCTACGAGCAGTACTTC. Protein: CASSWGPSGSEAYEQYF.